This passage covers 16 T cell receptor beta chains from one sample sequenced in a study of blood T cell repertoires in COVID-19. The table came from immunoSEQ multiplex PCR; TCRdb's copy has only in-frame clones and leaves some out. The data hold almost 65,000 clones, with more than 75% observed a single time. Source material: PBMCs or T cells enriched from blood (not recorded which). The receptor set was obtained from a woman between 40 and 50 years old who had recovered from COVID-19.

The genes are TRBV7-8 and TRBJ2-7; a weak D match, TRBD2 (6 bases). The CDR3 runs to 14 residues. The V gene lost 5 bases and the J gene lost 0 bases, with 11 bases spanning the gap. The germline V gene encodes CDR1 SGHVS and CDR2 FQNEAQ. CDR3 sequence (DNA): TGTGCCAGCAGCAGGGGACTCAGCTCCTACGAGCAGTACTTC. This encodes CASSRGLSSYEQYF.

The chain links TRBV29-1 to TRBJ2-2; unclear D gene. The CDR3 runs 13 residues. The germline CDR1 and CDR2 sequences are SQVTM and ANQGSEA. V was shortened by 6 bases and J by 1 base, with 9 bases between the two germline ends. CDR3 sequence (DNA): TGCAGCGTATCGACGGGGAACACCGGGGAGCTGTTTTTT. As protein: CSVSTGNTGELFF.

J is TRBJ2-2 and V is TRBV10-3, with 7 bases aligning to TRBD1. Per the germline V gene, CDR1 is ENHRY and CDR2 is SYGVKD. The CDR3 length is 14 residues. The DNA for the CDR3 is TGTGCAAGCACCGGGACAGCGAACACCGGGGAGCTGTTTTTT. Protein: CASTGTANTGELFF.

This rearrangement joins TRBV24-1 to TRBJ1-1; 8 bases align to TRBD1. Germline CDR1 is KGHDR and CDR2 is SFDVKD. Losses at the gene ends were 3 bases for V and 8 bases for J; bases not matched to a gene: 4. This CDR3 contains 13 residues. The CDR3 nucleotides read TGTGCCACCAGTGATCGGACAGGGATGGAAGCTTTCTTT. Protein product: CATSDRTGMEAFF.

This chain links TRBV6-5 with TRBJ2-2; 10 nucleotides line up with TRBD2. J lost 5 bases, V lost 8 bases, and 8 bases had no gene match. Germline V gene lookup returns CDR1 MNHEY and CDR2 SVGAGI. The CDR3 has 15 amino acids. In DNA form, the CDR3 reads TGTGCCAGCTACAGGACTAGCGGAAGAACCGGGGAGCTGTTTTTT. Its protein product is CASYRTSGRTGELFF.

The rearrangement joins TRBV5-1 to TRBJ2-3, with D possibly matching TRBD1 (5 bases). Between the trimmed V and J ends, which lost 3 bases and 1 base, there was a span of 12 bases. Germline loops: CDR1 SGHRS, CDR2 YFSETQ. This CDR3 is built from 15 residues. CDR3 sequence: CASSWGLEGTDTQYF. In DNA form, the CDR3 reads TGCGCCAGCAGCTGGGGCCTTGAGGGCACAGATACGCAGTATTTT.

The chain links TRBV2 to TRBJ1-6; the match to TRBD1 covers 9 bases. The CDR3 runs 14 residues. The J segment lost 10 bases and the V segment lost 7 bases, leaving 8 bases of the junction unmatched. CDR1 SNHLY and CDR2 FYNNEI come from the germline V gene. This CDR3 is CASMAGQGQSPLHF. The DNA for the CDR3 is TGTGCCAGCATGGCGGGACAGGGTCAATCACCCCTCCACTTT.

The chain couples TRBV5-5 to TRBJ2-7; 7 nucleotides align to TRBD1. Germline CDR1 reads SGHKS; CDR2 reads YYEKEE (reference sequence). Germline trimming cut 1 base from V and 7 bases from J; bases unmatched to any gene: 8. There are 14 residues in the CDR3. CDR3 sequence: CASSLLTGIGEQYF. CDR3 DNA sequence: TGTGCCAGCAGCTTGTTGACAGGGATCGGTGAGCAGTACTTC.

The chain is built from TRBV29-1 and TRBJ1-1; 7 bases are a match to TRBD1. In germline, CDR1 is SQVTM, CDR2 ANQGSEA. The CDR3 sequence is 14 residues long. Trimming cost V 4 bases and J 0 bases; bases outside gene matches: 5. The CDR3 DNA sequence: TGCAGCGTTGGTCACAGGGGCATGAACACTGAAGCTTTCTTT. It codes for CSVGHRGMNTEAFF.

The V and J genes are TRBV6-5 and TRBJ2-7; D might be TRBD2 (5 bases). The CDR3 sequence is 14 residues long. V dropped 2 bases and J dropped 7 bases, with 15 bases sitting between them. Germline CDR1 MNHEY, CDR2 SVGAGI. As DNA, the CDR3 is TGTGCCAGCAGTTACGGTGGGGAGACGATGGAGCAGTACTTC. It codes for CASSYGGETMEQYF.

V is TRBV11-2 and J is TRBJ1-4; 8 bases are shared with TRBD1. The CDR3 totals 15 residues. V trimming: 5 bases; J trimming: 6 bases; junction bases outside the gene matches: 8. Germline CDR1 reads SGHAT; CDR2 reads FQNNGV. The CDR3 bases are TGTGCCAGCAGCCTAAGACAGGGGTGGGATGAAAAACTGTTTTTT. Amino acids: CASSLRQGWDEKLFF.

This chain links TRBV28 with TRBJ2-1, with D maybe TRBD1 (7 bases). Germline V CDR1 and CDR2: MDHEN, SYDVKM. V was shortened by 6 bases and J by 4 bases, with 16 bases between the two germline ends. The CDR3 runs 15 residues. CDR3 amino acids: CASSLQQGTYNEQFF. In DNA form, the CDR3 reads TGTGCCAGCAGCCTCCAACAGGGGACTTACAATGAGCAGTTCTTC.

The chain is built from TRBV7-9 and TRBJ2-3; tentatively, D is TRBD2 (5 bases). The CDR3 loop spans 14 amino acids. CDR1 is SEHNR, CDR2 FQNEAQ, per germline (reference sequence). V dropped 0 bases and J dropped 1 base, with 5 bases sitting between them. In DNA, the CDR3 is TGTGCCAGCAGCTTAGCTAGCGGCACAGATACGCAGTATTTT. It translates to CASSLASGTDTQYF. Variable domain in full (rest from reference TRBV7-9 and TRBJ2-3): DTGVSQNPRHKITKRGQNVTFRCDPISEHNRLYWYRQTLGQGPEFLTYFQNEAQLEKSRLLSDRFSAERPKGSFSTLEIQRTEQGDSAMYLCASSLASGTDTQYFGPGTRLTVL.

This clone has just one count. The chain's CDR3 is CASSPVVGAFSGNTIYF. In nucleotides, the CDR3 is TGTGCCAGCAGCCCCGTTGTGGGGGCCTTCTCTGGAAACACCATATATTTT. The chain carries TRBV25-1 and TRBJ1-3, with D possibly TRBD1 on 6 matching bases. The CDR3 extends over 17 amino acids. Trimming cost V 6 bases and J 0 bases, with 18 bases left between them. The germline CDR1 and CDR2 sequences are MGHDK and SYGVNS.

This rearrangement joins TRBV6-5 to TRBJ1-1; a weak D match, TRBD1 (6 bases). This CDR3 is 14 amino acids long. CDR1 and CDR2 from the germline V gene are MNHEY and SVGAGI. V was shortened by 7 bases and J by 5 bases, with 17 bases between the two germline ends. Here the CDR3 DNA reads TGTGCCAGCAAGGAGGACAGCCGATGGACTGAAGCTTTCTTT. Translation: CASKEDSRWTEAFF.

The V and J genes are TRBV18 and TRBJ2-7; 9 bases are a match to TRBD2. Per the germline V gene, CDR1 is KGHSH and CDR2 is LQKENI. V lost 6 bases, J lost 2 bases, and 5 bases stayed unmatched. This CDR3 contains 14 residues. The CDR3 bases are TGTGCCAGCTCGGAGACTAGCGGAACCTACGAGCAGTACTTC. Encoded protein: CASSETSGTYEQYF.